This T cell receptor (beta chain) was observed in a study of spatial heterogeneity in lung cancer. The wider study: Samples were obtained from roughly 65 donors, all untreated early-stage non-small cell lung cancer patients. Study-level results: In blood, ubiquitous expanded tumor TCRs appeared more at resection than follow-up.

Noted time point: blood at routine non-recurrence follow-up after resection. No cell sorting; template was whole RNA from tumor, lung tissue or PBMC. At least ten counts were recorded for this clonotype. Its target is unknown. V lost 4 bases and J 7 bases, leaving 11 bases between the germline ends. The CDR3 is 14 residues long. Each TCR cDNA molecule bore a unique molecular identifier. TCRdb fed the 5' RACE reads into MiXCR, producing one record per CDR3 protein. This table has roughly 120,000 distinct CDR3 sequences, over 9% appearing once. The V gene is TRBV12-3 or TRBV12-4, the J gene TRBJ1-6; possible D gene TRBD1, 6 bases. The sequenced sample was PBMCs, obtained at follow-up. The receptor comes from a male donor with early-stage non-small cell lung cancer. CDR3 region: CASSSGTPNSPLHF. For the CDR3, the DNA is TGTGCCAGCAGTTCCGGGACACCCAATTCACCCCTCCACTTT.